This T cell receptor beta chain is from a study of T cell changes during pregnancy in multiple sclerosis. This CDR3 is built from 16 residues. The V end lost 0 bases, the J end lost 5 bases, and 13 bases lay between the germline ends. The germline V gene has CDR1 MNHEY and CDR2 SMNVEV (reference sequence). Profiled with immunoSEQ multiplex PCR; TCRdb holds only in-frame clones, not every one. Of 60,000 to 75,000 clones listed, just over 90% are singletons. This specimen was peripheral blood, taken in the second trimester of pregnancy. This clonotype originated in a female donor in good health, enrolled as a control in a pregnancy study. The V gene is TRBV27, the J gene TRBJ2-2; a possible D gene is TRBD1 (6 bases). The CDR3 sequence: CASSLSPGQGTGELFF. The DNA for the CDR3 is TGTGCCAGCAGTTTATCGCCAGGGCAGGGGACCGGGGAGCTGTTTTTT.